What follows are 28 T cell receptor beta chains derived from one specimen sequenced in a study of identical twins (dated by TCRdb to the mid-2010s). The library was made by 5' RACE. Sequencer: Illumina HiSeq 2000. TCRdb passed the public sequencing reads through fastp at Q25 and MiXCR, retaining productive beta sequences. Identical CDR3 protein sequences are pooled into one entry, listed with their most common genes and DNA. The sample table holds some 660,000 distinct CDR3 sequences, of which 8% to 9% were seen once. The ten largest make up around 0.98% of the sample. The sample was also linked to a second study, of yellow fever vaccine responses in identical twins.

Specimen: PBMCs. These TCRs come from a woman under 30 in good health.

This clonotype turned up a few times. This chain links TRBV24-1 with TRBJ2-7; D perhaps matches TRBD2 (7 bases). The V end was cut by 4 bases, the J end by 5 bases, with 23 bases between. Germline-derived CDR1 and CDR2 are KGHDR and SFDVKD. This CDR3 contains 17 residues. The DNA of the CDR3 is TGTGCCACCAGTGACCCCGTTGGGGGGGGGGCGGAGAACGAGCAGTACTTC. It translates to CATSDPVGGGAENEQYF.

The rearrangement links TRBV27 to TRBJ1-1, with D possibly TRBD1 on 6 matching bases. The CDR3 runs to 16 residues. Germline V gene sequence: CDR1 MNHEY, CDR2 SMNVEV (reference sequence). Trimming removed 2 bases from V and 7 bases from J, with 20 bases in between. The CDR3 DNA follows: TGTGCCAGCAGTTTAAGGGGTTGGGGACACAACCTTGAAGCTTTCTTT. Translated: CASSLRGWGHNLEAFF.

In regard to this clonotype: A much more abundant neighbour one base away suggests this may be a read error. The V call is TRBV4-2, the J call TRBJ2-3; 9 bases align to TRBD2. Per the germline V gene, CDR1 is LGHNA and CDR2 is YNFKEQ. This CDR3 comprises 15 residues. The CDR3 loop is CASSQALAGLDTLYF. CDR3 coding DNA: TGTGCCAGCAGCCAAGCTCTAGCGGGGCTGGATACGCTGTATTTT.

This chain uses TRBV7-2 with TRBJ2-7; 7 bases are a match to TRBD2. The germline V gene has CDR1 SGHTA and CDR2 FQGNSA. Trimming cost V 2 bases and J 9 bases; bases outside gene matches: 10. This CDR3 has 14 residues. CDR3 in amino acids: CASSLKGLDRGQYF. The DNA for the CDR3 is TGTGCCAGCAGCTTAAAAGGACTAGATCGAGGGCAGTACTTC.

This clonotype came up many times. The chain recombines TRBV3-1 with TRBJ2-3, with 9 bases lining up with TRBD2. Germline lookup yields CDR1 LGHDT and CDR2 YNNKEL (reference sequence). V lost 4 bases and J lost 6; bases outside the gene matches: 5. This CDR3 has 14 residues. CDR3: CASSRATSGDTQYF. CDR3 nucleotides: TGTGCCAGCAGCCGCGCGACTAGCGGTGATACGCAGTATTTT.

The rearrangement joins TRBV11-2 to TRBJ2-1, with D unclear. V gave up 4 bases and J gave up 6 bases, with 10 bases separating them. Germline V lookup: CDR1 SGHAT, CDR2 FQNNGV. This CDR3 region has 13 residues. The CDR3 spells CASSSKGFNEQFF. For the CDR3, the DNA is TGTGCCAGCAGCTCAAAGGGCTTCAATGAGCAGTTCTTC.

Details on this clonotype: Likely a read error: the CDR3 ends without its conserved phenylalanine or tryptophan. The chain couples TRBV27 to TRBJ2-7, with D possibly being TRBD1 (5 bases). Looked up from germline, CDR1 is MNHEY and CDR2 is SMNVEV (reference sequence). The germline V and J ends were trimmed by 8 bases and 1 base, with 12 bases remaining between them. The CDR3 loop spans 13 amino acids. CDR3 in DNA: TGTGCCAGCCAGAGCAGGGTTTCCTACGAGCAGTACCTC. Translation gives CASQSRVSYEQYL.

CDR3 protein: CASRREGQKETQYF. The CDR3 DNA follows: TGTGCCAGCCGGCGGGAGGGGCAAAAAGAGACCCAGTACTTC. The V call is TRBV6-1, the J call TRBJ2-5; 9 nucleotides agree with TRBD2. The CDR3 is made up of 14 amino acids. V lost 8 bases and J lost 3; bases outside the gene matches: 7. CDR1 MNHNS and CDR2 SASEGT come from the germline V gene.

There are a few counts of this clonotype. The chain recombines TRBV20-1 with TRBJ2-3; 7 nucleotides agree with TRBD1. The J call may be faulty, since TRBJ1-5 better matches the DNA end. The CDR3 totals 12 residues. Germline loops: CDR1 DFQATT, CDR2 SNEGSKA (reference sequence). CDR3: CSARDGTDTQHF. DNA for the CDR3: TGCAGTGCTAGAGATGGGACAGATACGCAGCATTTT.

This clonotype was picked up many times. CDR3 loop: CASSRLMYQETQYF. DNA of the CDR3: TGTGCCAGCAGCCGCCTAATGTACCAAGAGACCCAGTACTTC. The chain is built from TRBV3-1 and TRBJ2-5; D remains ambiguous. This CDR3 is 14 amino acids long. Trimming stripped 4 bases from V and 0 bases from J, with 9 bases between. CDR1 LGHDT and CDR2 YNNKEL come from the germline V gene (reference sequence).

This clonotype was counted between two and nine times. This chain links TRBV7-8 with TRBJ2-5, with TRBD1 as a possible D gene (5 bases). Trimming left V 4 bases short and J 5 bases short, with 14 bases between. CDR3 length: 14 amino acids. Germline-derived CDR1 and CDR2 are SGHVS and FQNEAQ. Here the CDR3 DNA reads TGTGCCAGCAGCTCTGGACACCGGCCGGAGACCCAGTACTTC. This sequence encodes CASSSGHRPETQYF.

V is TRBV29-1 and J is TRBJ2-3; D gene unclear. The CDR3 is 12 amino acids. CDR1 is SQVTM and CDR2 is ANQGSEA in the germline V gene. The V gene lost 0 bases and the J gene lost 4 bases, with 5 bases spanning the gap. CDR3 DNA sequence: TGCAGCGTTGAAGATGAGGCAGATACGCAGTATTTT. Its protein product is CSVEDEADTQYF.

The chain has TRBV18 and TRBJ2-1; TRBD2 is a possible D gene (5 bases). V lost 4 bases and J lost 0, with 10 bases in between. Per the germline V gene, CDR1 is KGHSH and CDR2 is LQKENI. The CDR3 is 15 amino acids. The CDR3 DNA reads as TGTGCCAGCTCACGAGTCGGGGACTCCTACAATGAGCAGTTCTTC. As protein: CASSRVGDSYNEQFF.

This chain uses TRBV5-6 with TRBJ2-1; possible D gene TRBD1, 6 bases. This CDR3 region has 18 residues. Germline lookup yields CDR1 SGHDT and CDR2 YYEEEE. Between the trimmed V and J ends, which lost 4 bases and 4 bases, there was a span of 24 bases. The CDR3 DNA reads as TGTGCCAGCAGCCTGGGACATACGGGACGAACCATATACAATGAGCAGTTCTTC. It translates to CASSLGHTGRTIYNEQFF.

This clonotype was seen a handful of times. The genes are TRBV5-1 and TRBJ2-3, with D hard to call. In germline, CDR1 is SGHRS, CDR2 YFSETQ. V lost 2 bases and J 3 bases, leaving 10 bases between the germline ends. This CDR3 has 14 residues. CDR3 sequence reads: CASSLEVRTDTQYF. Here the CDR3 DNA reads TGCGCCAGCAGCTTAGAAGTAAGGACAGATACGCAGTATTTT.

With respect to this clonotype: Germline is not matched at one junction end, which may reflect a read error. V is TRBV4-3 and J is TRBJ2-1; D remains ambiguous. Germline-derived CDR1 and CDR2 are LGHNA and YSLEER. The CDR3 runs 16 residues. This CDR3 is CASSQDRLSSYNEHFF. The CDR3 DNA reads as TGCGCCAGCAGCCAAGATCGGTTGAGCTCCTACAATGAGCATTTCTTC.

The chain joins TRBV7-9 to TRBJ2-7; D is perhaps TRBD1 (5 bases). This CDR3 has 14 amino acids. From germline, CDR1 is SEHNR and CDR2 FQNEAQ (reference sequence). The V end was cut by 3 bases, the J end by 3 bases, with 12 bases between. The CDR3 loop is CASSFSGSYYEQYF. CDR3 nucleotides: TGTGCCAGCAGCTTTTCAGGGTCCTACTACGAGCAGTACTTC.

The CDR3 reads CSGLDRSSYEQYF. The CDR3 nucleotides are TGCAGCGGTTTAGACAGGTCCTCCTACGAGCAGTACTTC. The chain combines TRBV29-1 with TRBJ2-7; D is perhaps TRBD1 (6 bases). CDR3 size: 13 residues. The germline V gene has CDR1 SQVTM and CDR2 ANQGSEA. The ends were cut back, 7 bases at V and 0 bases at J, with 13 bases in the middle.

This clonotype occurred many times. V is TRBV3-1 and J is TRBJ2-1, with a possible D match to TRBD2 (6 bases). The length of the CDR3 is 15 residues. CDR1 LGHDT and CDR2 YNNKEL come from the germline V gene (reference sequence). The V end lost 0 bases, the J end lost 8 bases, and 14 bases lay between the germline ends. CDR3 DNA: TGTGCCAGCAGCCAAGAACCACAAGCGGGTGATGAGCAGTTCTTC. Its protein product is CASSQEPQAGDEQFF.

The chain has TRBV7-9 and TRBJ2-1, with a weak D call TRBD1 (5 bases). Trimming left V 1 base short and J 6 bases short, with 19 bases between. The CDR3 covers 17 residues. Per the germline V gene, CDR1 is SEHNR and CDR2 is FQNEAQ (reference sequence). The CDR3 loop reads CASSLELGLLVVNEQFF. The CDR3 coding sequence is TGTGCCAGCAGCTTAGAGCTGGGGCTATTGGTAGTCAATGAGCAGTTCTTC.

There are a few counts of this clonotype. The chain couples TRBV3-1 to TRBJ2-7; D remains unclear. Trimming took 0 bases from V and 1 from J, leaving 10 bases between them. Germline V lookup: CDR1 LGHDT, CDR2 YNNKEL (reference sequence). CDR3 length equals 15 residues. CDR3 region: CASSQDGVRSYEQYF. Here the CDR3 DNA reads TGTGCCAGCAGCCAAGATGGGGTGAGGTCCTACGAGCAGTACTTC.

This clonotype was counted between two and nine times. The J gene is TRBJ2-5, the V gene TRBV12-3 or TRBV12-4; the match to TRBD1 covers 9 bases. Trimming cost V 5 bases and J 4 bases; bases outside gene matches: 5. The CDR3 has 14 amino acids. DNA for the CDR3: TGTGCCAGCAGTGAAGGGACAGGGCGAGAGACCCAGTACTTC. Its protein is CASSEGTGRETQYF.

This clonotype was seen a few times. The genes are TRBV28 and TRBJ1-5; possibly TRBD1 for D (6 bases). The germline V gene has CDR1 MDHEN and CDR2 SYDVKM. Trimming pared 3 bases from V and 4 bases from J, leaving 16 bases between. This CDR3 has 16 amino acids. CDR3 sequence (DNA): TGTGCCAGCAGTTTGATTCGAGGGAGGGGGAATCAGCCCCAGCATTTT. It encodes CASSLIRGRGNQPQHF.

This clonotype turned up a few times. Here the CDR3 DNA reads TGCGCCAGCAGCCAAGATCGTAGTACGGCAAATGAGCAGTTCTTC. Its protein product is CASSQDRSTANEQFF. This sequence joins TRBV4-3 and TRBJ2-1, with D unclear. The germline V gene has CDR1 LGHNA and CDR2 YSLEER. V was trimmed by 0 bases and J by 7 bases, leaving 13 bases between them. The CDR3 has 15 amino acids.

This sequence joins TRBV20-1 and TRBJ2-2, with 7 bases matching TRBD1. The CDR3 extends over 12 amino acids. V was pared by 5 bases and J by 8 bases, with 5 bases of the junction left unmatched. The V gene's germline CDR1 is DFQATT and CDR2 SNEGSKA (reference sequence). The CDR3 coding sequence is TGCAGTGCTGGACAGGAAGGAGGGGAGCTGTTTTTT. It specifies CSAGQEGGELFF.

The genes are TRBV20-1 and TRBJ2-1, with 11 positions matching TRBD2. J was trimmed by 6 bases and V by 5 bases; bases with no gene match: 6. Looked up from germline, CDR1 is DFQATT and CDR2 is SNEGSKA (reference sequence). The CDR3 loop spans 14 amino acids. The CDR3 region is CSADTSGRGNEQFF. Here the CDR3 DNA reads TGCAGTGCTGACACTAGCGGGAGAGGCAATGAGCAGTTCTTC.

This clonotype was counted only a few times. The chain carries TRBV19 and TRBJ2-5; perhaps TRBD2 as D (6 bases). The CDR3 spans 14 residues. V shed 3 bases and J shed 5 bases, with 13 bases lying between them. CDR1 is LNHDA and CDR2 is SQIVND in the germline V gene (reference sequence). The CDR3 sequence: CASSIGGLGETQYF. Here the CDR3 DNA reads TGTGCCAGTAGTATCGGAGGGTTGGGGGAGACCCAGTACTTC.

The chain combines TRBV10-2 with TRBJ2-7, with a possible D match to TRBD2 (5 bases). Germline lookup yields CDR1 WSHSY and CDR2 SAAADI. The CDR3 consists of 17 residues. V was pared by 6 bases and J by 4 bases, with 25 bases between. The CDR3 region is CASRPTERVPSSYEQYF. The CDR3 bases are TGCGCCAGCAGACCTACAGAGAGGGTACCTTCTAGTTACGAGCAGTACTTC.